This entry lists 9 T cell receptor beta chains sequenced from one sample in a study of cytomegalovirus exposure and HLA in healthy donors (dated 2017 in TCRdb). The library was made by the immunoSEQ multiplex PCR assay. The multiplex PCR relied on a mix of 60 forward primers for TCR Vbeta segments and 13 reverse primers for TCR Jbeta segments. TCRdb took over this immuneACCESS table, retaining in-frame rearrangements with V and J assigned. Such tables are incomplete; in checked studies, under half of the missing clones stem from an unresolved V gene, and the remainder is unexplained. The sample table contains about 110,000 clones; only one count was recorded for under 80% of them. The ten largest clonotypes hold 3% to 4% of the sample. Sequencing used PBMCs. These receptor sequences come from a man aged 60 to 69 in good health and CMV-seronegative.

This chain's CDR3 is CASSYGTGGGLTEAFF. Written as DNA, the CDR3 is TGTGCCAGCAGCTACGGGACGGGGGGCGGATTGACTGAAGCTTTCTTT. The chain has TRBV7-3 and TRBJ1-1; weak D call: TRBD1 (6 bases). The germline V and J ends were trimmed by 4 bases and 5 bases, with 20 bases remaining between them. Germline V gene sequence: CDR1 SGHTA, CDR2 FQGTGA. The length of the CDR3 is 16 residues.

The CDR3 nucleotides are TGTGCCAGCAGCTTAATGCAGGGGCGTAGCTATGGCTACACCTTC. Translated: CASSLMQGRSYGYTF. This sequence joins TRBV7-2 and TRBJ1-2; possibly TRBD1 for D (6 bases). CDR3 length: 15 residues. CDR1 and CDR2 (germline): SGHTA, FQGNSA. Trimming pared 2 bases from V and 4 bases from J, leaving 14 bases between. The complete variable domain, with remaining parts taken from reference TRBV7-2 and TRBJ1-2, reads GAGVSQSPSNKVTEKGKDVELRCDPISGHTALYWYRQSLGQGLEFLIYFQGNSAPDKSGLPSDRFSAERTGGSVSTLTIQRTQQEDSAVYLCASSLMQGRSYGYTFGSGTRLTVV.

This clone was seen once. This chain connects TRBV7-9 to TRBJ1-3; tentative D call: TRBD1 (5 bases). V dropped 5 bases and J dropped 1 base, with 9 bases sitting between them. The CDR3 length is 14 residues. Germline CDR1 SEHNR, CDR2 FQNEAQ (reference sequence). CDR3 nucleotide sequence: TGTGCCAGCAGCCAAAGGACATCTGGAAACACCATATATTTT. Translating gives CASSQRTSGNTIYF.

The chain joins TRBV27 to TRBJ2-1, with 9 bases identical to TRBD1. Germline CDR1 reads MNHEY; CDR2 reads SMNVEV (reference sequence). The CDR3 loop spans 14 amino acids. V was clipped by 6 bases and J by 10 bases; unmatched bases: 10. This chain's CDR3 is CASRAPGTGREQFF. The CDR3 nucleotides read TGTGCCAGCAGAGCTCCCGGGACAGGGAGGGAGCAGTTCTTC.

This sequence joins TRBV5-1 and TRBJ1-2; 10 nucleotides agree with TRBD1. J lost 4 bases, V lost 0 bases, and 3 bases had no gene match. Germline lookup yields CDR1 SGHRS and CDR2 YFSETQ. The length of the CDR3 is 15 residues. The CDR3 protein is CASSLAGTGVYGYTF. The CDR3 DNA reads TGCGCCAGCAGCTTGGCCGGGACAGGGGTCTATGGCTACACCTTC.

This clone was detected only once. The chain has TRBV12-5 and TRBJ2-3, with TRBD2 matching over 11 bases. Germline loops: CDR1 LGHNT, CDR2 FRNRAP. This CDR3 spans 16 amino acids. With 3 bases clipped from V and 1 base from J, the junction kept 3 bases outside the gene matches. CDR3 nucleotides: TGTGCTAGTGGTTTAGGACTAGCGGGTCGCACAGATACGCAGTATTTT. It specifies CASGLGLAGRTDTQYF.

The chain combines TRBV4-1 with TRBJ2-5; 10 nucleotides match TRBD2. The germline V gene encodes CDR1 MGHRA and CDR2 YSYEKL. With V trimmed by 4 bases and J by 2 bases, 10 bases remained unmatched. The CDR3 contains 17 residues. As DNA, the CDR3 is TGCGCCAGCAGCCCGGGCGGGTCAGCGGGGGGGCAAGAGACCCAGTACTTC. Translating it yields CASSPGGSAGGQETQYF.

The CDR3 spells CASSPLANTGELFF. The CDR3 coding sequence is TGTGCCAGCAGCCCTCTAGCGAACACCGGGGAGCTGTTTTTT. The chain carries TRBV6-1 and TRBJ2-2; D is unresolved. V lost 6 bases and J lost 0, with 8 bases in between. This CDR3 comprises 14 residues. Germline lookup yields CDR1 MNHNS and CDR2 SASEGT.

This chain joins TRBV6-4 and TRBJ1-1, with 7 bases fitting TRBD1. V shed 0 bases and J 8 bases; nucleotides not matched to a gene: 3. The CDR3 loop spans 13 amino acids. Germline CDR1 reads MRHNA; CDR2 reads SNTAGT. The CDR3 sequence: CASSDSWTGEAFF. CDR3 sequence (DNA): TGTGCCAGCAGTGACTCTTGGACAGGAGAAGCTTTCTTT.